This paragraph reports one TCR beta chain. Its antigen is still unknown. This specimen belongs to a study of identical twins. Findings and limits, study-wide: The same donors were not followed; conclusions instead depended on cross-sectional statistical analysis. Twin-shared out-of-frame alpha sequences showed excess low generation probability.

MiXCR, run by TCRdb on the 5' RACE reads, gives a single entry per CDR3 protein. The table lists about 890,000 distinct CDR3 sequences, around an eighth of them singletons. The same sample was also studied in work on yellow fever vaccine responses in identical twins.

The source is a woman between 18 and 29 years old in good health. The sequencing sample was made of PBMCs.

CDR3 loop: CASRTGRRTNEKLFF. Written as DNA, the CDR3 is TGTGCCAGCAGGACGGGCAGGAGAACTAATGAAAAACTGTTTTTT. The V gene is TRBV28, the J gene TRBJ1-4, with D hard to call. The CDR3 covers 15 residues. CDR1 and CDR2 (germline): MDHEN, SYDVKM. Trimming cost V 6 bases and J 1 base, with 12 bases left between them.